This TCR beta chain was sequenced in a study of cytomegalovirus exposure and HLA in healthy donors. In the PCR, 60 Vbeta and 13 Jbeta primers were used. Produced via immunoSEQ multiplex PCR; TCRdb's table is partial and in-frame only. The sample shows over 150,000 clones, 80% of them seen only once. The V gene lost 1 base and the J gene lost 7 bases, with 11 bases spanning the gap. The CDR3 runs to 14 residues. The germline gives CDR1 KGHSH, CDR2 LQKENI. Specimen: PBMCs. V is TRBV18 and J is TRBJ2-1; the D gene is possibly TRBD1 (6 bases). The sequence was obtained from a woman aged 50 to 65 in good health and CMV-seropositive. CDR3 in amino acids: CASSPQQGINEQFF. CDR3 DNA sequence: TGTGCCAGCTCACCACAGCAGGGGATAAATGAGCAGTTCTTC.